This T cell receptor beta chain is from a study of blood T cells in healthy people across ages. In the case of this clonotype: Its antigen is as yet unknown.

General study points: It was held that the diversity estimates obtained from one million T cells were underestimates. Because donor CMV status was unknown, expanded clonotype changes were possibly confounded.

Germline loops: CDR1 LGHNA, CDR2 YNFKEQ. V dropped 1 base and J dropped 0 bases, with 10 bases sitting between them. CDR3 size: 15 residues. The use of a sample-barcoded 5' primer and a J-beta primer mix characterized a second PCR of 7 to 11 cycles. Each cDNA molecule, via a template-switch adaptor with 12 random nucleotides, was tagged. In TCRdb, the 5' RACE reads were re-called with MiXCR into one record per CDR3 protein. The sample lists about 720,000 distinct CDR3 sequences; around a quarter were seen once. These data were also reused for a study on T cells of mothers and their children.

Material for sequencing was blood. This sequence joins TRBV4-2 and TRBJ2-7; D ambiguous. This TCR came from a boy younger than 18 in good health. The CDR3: CASSQGTDASYEQYF. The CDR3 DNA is TGTGCCAGCAGCCAAGGAACGGATGCCTCCTACGAGCAGTACTTC.